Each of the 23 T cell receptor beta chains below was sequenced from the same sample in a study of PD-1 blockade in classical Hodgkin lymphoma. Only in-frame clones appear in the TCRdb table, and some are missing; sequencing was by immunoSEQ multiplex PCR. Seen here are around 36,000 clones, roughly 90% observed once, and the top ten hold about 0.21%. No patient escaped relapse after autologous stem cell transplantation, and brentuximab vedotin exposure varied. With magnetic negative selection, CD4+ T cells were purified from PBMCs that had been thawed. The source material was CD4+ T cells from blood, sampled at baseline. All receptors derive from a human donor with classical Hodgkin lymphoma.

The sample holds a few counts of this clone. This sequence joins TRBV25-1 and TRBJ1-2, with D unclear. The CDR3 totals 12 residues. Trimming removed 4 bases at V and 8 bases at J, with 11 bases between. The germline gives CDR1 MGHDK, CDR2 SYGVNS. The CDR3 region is CASSGPERGYTF. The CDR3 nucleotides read TGTGCCAGCAGTGGTCCTGAGCGGGGCTACACCTTC.

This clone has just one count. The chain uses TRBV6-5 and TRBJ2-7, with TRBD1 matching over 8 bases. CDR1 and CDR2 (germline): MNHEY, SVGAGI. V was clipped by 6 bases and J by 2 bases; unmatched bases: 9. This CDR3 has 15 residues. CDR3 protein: CASRSTGTGPYEQYF. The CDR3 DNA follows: TGTGCCAGCAGGTCCACCGGGACAGGACCCTACGAGCAGTACTTC.

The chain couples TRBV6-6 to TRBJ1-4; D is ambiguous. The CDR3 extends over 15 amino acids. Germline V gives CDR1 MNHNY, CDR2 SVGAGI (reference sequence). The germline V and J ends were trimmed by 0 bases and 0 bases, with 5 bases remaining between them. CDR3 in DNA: TGTGCCAGCAGTTACTCGGGTGCAACTAATGAAAAACTGTTTTTT. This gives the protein CASSYSGATNEKLFF.

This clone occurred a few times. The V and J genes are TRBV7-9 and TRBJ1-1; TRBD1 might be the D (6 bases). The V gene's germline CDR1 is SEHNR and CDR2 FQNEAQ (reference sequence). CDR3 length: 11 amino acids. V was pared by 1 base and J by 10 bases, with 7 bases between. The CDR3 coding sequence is TGTGCCAGCAGCTTAGAAGGGGGAGCTTTCTTT. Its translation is CASSLEGGAFF.

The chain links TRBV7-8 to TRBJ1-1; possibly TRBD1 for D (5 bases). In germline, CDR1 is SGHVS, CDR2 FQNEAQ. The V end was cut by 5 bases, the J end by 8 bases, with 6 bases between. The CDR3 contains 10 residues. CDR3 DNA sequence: TGTGCCAGCAGCCAGGGAGAAGCTTTCTTT. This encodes CASSQGEAFF.

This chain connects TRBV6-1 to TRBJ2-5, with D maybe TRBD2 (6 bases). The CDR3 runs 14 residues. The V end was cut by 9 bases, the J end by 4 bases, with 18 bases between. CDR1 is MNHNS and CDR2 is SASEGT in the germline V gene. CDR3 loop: CASSEGRARETQYF. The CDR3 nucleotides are TGTGCCAGTTCGGAGGGTCGCGCGAGAGAGACCCAGTACTTC.

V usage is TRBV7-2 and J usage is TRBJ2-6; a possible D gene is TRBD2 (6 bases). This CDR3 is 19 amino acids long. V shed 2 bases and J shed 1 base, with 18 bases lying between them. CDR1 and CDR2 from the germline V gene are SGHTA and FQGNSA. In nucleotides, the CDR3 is TGTGCCAGCAGCTTATTGGGGCCGGGACTTGGTTCTGGGGCCAACGTCCTGACTTTC. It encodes CASSLLGPGLGSGANVLTF.

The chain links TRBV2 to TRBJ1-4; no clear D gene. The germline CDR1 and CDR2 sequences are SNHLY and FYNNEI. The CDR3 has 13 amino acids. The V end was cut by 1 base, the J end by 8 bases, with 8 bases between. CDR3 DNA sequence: TGTGCCAGCAGTGAAGAAAGGAGAGAAAAACTGTTTTTT. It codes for CASSEERREKLFF.

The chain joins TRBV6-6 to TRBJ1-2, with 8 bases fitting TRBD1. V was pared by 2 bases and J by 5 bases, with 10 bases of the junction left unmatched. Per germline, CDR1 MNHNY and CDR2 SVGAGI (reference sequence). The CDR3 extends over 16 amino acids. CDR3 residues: CASSYVRQGARYGYTF. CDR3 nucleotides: TGTGCCAGCAGTTACGTACGGCAGGGGGCAAGGTATGGCTACACCTTC.

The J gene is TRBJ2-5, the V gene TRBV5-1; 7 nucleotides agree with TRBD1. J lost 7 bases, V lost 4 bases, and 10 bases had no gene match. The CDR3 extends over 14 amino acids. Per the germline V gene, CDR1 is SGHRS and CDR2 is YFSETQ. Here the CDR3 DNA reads TGCGCCAGCAGCCAGGGGACAGACAGCGGGACCCAGTACTTC. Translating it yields CASSQGTDSGTQYF.

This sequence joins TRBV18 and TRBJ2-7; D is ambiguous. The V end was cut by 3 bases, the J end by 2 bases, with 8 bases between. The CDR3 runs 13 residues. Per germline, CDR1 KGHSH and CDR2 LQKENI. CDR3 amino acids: CASSPRAAYEQYF. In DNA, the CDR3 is TGTGCCAGCTCACCCCGGGCGGCCTACGAGCAGTACTTC.

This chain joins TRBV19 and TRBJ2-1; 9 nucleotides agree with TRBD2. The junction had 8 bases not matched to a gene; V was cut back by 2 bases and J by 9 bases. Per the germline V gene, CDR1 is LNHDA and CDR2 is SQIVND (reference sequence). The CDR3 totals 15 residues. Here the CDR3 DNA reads TGTGCCAGTAGTATACTCGCGGGAGGGCCTGGTGAGCAGTTCTTC. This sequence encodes CASSILAGGPGEQFF.

CDR3 nucleotides: TGTGCCAGCTCACCACGTATTCGGCTAGCGGGGCAGTTATTCTACAATGAGCAGTTCTTC. Its translation: CASSPRIRLAGQLFYNEQFF. The chain uses TRBV18 and TRBJ2-1, with 9 bases identical to TRBD2. The CDR3 is made up of 20 amino acids. The J segment lost 3 bases and the V segment lost 1 base, leaving 16 bases of the junction unmatched. The germline CDR1 and CDR2 sequences are KGHSH and LQKENI.

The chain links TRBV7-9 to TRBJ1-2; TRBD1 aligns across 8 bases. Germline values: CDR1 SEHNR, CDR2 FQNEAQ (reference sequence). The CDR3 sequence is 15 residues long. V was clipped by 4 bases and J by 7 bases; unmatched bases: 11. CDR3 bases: TGTGCCAGCAGCTCCCCGGACAGGGCGTATGGTGGCTACACCTTC. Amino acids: CASSSPDRAYGGYTF.

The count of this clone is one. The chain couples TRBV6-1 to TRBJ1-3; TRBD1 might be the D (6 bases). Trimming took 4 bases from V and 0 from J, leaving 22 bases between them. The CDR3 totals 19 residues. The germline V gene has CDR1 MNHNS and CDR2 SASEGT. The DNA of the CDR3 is TGTGCCAGCAGTGCCCTTACCGGGACACCCCTTCGCTCTGGAAACACCATATATTTT. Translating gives CASSALTGTPLRSGNTIYF.

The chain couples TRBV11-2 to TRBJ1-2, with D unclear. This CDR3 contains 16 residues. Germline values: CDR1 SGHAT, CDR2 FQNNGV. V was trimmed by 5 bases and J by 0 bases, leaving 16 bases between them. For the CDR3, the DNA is TGTGCCAGCAGCCCCGATGCTGGTTTTACTAACTATGGCTACACCTTC. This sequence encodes CASSPDAGFTNYGYTF.

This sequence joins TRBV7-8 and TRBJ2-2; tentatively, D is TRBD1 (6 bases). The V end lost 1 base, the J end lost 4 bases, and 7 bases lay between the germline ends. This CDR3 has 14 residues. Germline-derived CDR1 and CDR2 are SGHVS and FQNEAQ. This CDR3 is CASSLGQVTGELFF. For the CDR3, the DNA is TGTGCCAGCAGCTTAGGACAGGTCACCGGGGAGCTGTTTTTT.

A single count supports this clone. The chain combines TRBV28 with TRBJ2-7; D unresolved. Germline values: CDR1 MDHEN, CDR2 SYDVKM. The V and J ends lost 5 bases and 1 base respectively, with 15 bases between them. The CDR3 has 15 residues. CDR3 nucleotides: TGTGCCAGCAGTAGGGCCTTTGGGTCATCCTACGAGCAGTACTTC. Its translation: CASSRAFGSSYEQYF.

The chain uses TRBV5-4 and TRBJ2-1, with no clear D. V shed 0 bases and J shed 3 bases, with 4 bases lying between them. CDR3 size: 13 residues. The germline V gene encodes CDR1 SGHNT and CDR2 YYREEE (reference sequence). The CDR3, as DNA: TGTGCCAGCAGCTTGGGTGGCTACAATGAGCAGTTCTTC. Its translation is CASSLGGYNEQFF.

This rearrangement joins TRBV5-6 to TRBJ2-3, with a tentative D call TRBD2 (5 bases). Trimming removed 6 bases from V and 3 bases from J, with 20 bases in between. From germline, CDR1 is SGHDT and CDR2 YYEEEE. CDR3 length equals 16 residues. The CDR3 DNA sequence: TGTGCCAGCACCCTCGTGGCTCGACGGAGGACAGATACGCAGTATTTT. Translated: CASTLVARRRTDTQYF.

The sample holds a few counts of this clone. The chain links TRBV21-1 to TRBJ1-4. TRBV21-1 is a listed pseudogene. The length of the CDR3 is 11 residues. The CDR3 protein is CATITNEKLFF. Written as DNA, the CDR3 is TGTGCCACTATAACAAATGAAAAACTGTTTTTT.

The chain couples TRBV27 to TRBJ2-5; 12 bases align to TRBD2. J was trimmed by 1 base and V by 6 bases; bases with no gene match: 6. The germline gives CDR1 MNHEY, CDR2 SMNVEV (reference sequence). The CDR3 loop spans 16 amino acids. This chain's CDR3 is CASSQTSGRGQETQYF. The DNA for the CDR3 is TGTGCCAGCAGCCAGACTAGCGGGAGAGGCCAAGAGACCCAGTACTTC.

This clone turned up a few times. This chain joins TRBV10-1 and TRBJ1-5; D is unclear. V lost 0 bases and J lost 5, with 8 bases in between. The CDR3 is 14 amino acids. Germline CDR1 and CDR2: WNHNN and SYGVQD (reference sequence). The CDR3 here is CASSESRRDQPQHF. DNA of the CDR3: TGCGCCAGCAGTGAGTCGAGACGGGATCAGCCCCAGCATTTT.